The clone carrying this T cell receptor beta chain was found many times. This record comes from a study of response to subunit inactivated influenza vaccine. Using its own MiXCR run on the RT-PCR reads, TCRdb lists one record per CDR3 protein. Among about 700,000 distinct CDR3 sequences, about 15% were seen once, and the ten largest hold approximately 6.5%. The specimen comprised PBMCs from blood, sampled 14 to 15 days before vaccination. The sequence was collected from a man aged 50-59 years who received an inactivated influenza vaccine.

This CDR3 is CASSLRETRVQETQYF. As DNA, the CDR3 is TGTGCCAGCAGTTTAAGGGAGACTAGGGTCCAAGAGACCCAGTACTTC. The chain has TRBV12-3 or TRBV12-4 and TRBJ2-5, with D maybe TRBD2 (6 bases). This CDR3 has 16 residues. The V gene lost 2 bases and the J gene lost 1 base, with 14 bases spanning the gap.